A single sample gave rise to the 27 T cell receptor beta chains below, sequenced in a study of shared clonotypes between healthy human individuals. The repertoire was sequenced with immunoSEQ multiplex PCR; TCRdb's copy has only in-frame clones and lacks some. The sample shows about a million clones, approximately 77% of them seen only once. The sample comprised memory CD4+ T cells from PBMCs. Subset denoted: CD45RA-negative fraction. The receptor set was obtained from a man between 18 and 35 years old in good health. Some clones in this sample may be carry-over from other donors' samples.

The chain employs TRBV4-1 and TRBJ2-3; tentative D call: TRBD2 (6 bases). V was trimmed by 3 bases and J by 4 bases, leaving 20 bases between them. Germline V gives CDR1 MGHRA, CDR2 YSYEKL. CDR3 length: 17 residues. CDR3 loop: CASSQTASELRADTQYF. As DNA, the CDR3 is TGCGCCAGCAGCCAGACCGCTAGCGAGCTGAGGGCAGATACGCAGTATTTT.

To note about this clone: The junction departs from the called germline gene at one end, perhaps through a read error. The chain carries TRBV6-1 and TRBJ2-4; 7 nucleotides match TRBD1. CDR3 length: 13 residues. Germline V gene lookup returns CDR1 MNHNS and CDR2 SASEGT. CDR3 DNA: TGTGCCAGCAGTGAAGCTTGGACAGGTCTCCGCCTCTTC. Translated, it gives CASSEAWTGLRLF.

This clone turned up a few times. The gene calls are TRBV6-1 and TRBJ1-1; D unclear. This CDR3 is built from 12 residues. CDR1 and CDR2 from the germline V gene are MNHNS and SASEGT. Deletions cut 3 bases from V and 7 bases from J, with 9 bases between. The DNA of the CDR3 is TGTGCCAGCAGTGACCGGACGGATGAAGCTTTCTTT. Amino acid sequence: CASSDRTDEAFF.

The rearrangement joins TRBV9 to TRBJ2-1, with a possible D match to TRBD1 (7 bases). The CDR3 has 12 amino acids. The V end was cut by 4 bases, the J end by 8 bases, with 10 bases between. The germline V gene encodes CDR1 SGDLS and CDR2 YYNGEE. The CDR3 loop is CASSPGGYEQFF. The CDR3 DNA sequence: TGTGCCAGCAGCCCAGGGGGGTATGAGCAGTTCTTC.

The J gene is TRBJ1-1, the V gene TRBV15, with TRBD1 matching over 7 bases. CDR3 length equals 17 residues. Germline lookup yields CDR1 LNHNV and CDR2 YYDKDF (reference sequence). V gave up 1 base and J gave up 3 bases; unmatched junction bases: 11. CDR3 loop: CATSRARGRGGDTEAFF. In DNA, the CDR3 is TGTGCCACCAGCAGAGCAAGGGGGCGCGGGGGGGACACTGAAGCTTTCTTT.

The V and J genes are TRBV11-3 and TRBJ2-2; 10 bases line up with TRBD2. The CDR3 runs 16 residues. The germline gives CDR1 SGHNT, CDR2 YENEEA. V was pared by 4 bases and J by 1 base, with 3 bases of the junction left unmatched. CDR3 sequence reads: CASSSLAGGNTGELFF. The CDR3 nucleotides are TGTGCCAGCAGCTCCTTAGCGGGAGGGAACACCGGGGAGCTGTTTTTT.

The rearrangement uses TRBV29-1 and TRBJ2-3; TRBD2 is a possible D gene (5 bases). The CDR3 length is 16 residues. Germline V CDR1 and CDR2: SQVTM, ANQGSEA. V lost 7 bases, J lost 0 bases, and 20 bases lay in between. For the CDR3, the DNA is TGCAGCGGGGAAGCCCGGGATCTAGGGAGCACAGATACGCAGTATTTT. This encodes CSGEARDLGSTDTQYF.

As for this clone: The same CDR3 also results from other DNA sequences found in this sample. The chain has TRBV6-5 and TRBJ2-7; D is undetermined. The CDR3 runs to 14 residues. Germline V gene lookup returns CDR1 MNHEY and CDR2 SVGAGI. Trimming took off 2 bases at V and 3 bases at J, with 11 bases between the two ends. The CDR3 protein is CASSYGRGGYEQYF. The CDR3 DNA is TGTGCCAGCAGTTACGGGCGAGGTGGCTACGAGCAGTACTTC.

CDR3 DNA sequence: TGCGCCAGCGGGCTGGAAGGTCGGCCGCGACTAGCCAAAAACATTCAGTACTTC. This codes for CASGLEGRPRLAKNIQYF. The chain links TRBV23-1 to TRBJ2-4, with D uncertain. TRBV23-1 carries the ORF label, with uncertain function. Trimming cost V 8 bases and J 0 bases, with 23 bases left between them. The length of the CDR3 is 18 residues.

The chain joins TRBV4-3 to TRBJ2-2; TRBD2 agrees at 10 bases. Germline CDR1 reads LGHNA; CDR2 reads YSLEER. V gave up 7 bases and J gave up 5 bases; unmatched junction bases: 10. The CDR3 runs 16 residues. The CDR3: CASTSLVTSGTGELFF. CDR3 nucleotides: TGCGCCAGCACCTCTCTTGTGACTAGCGGGACCGGGGAGCTGTTTTTT.

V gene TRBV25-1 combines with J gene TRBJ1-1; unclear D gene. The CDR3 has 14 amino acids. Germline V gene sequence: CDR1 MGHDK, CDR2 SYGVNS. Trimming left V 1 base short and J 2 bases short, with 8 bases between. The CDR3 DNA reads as TGTGCCAGCAGTGAATCTCTGGGAAACACTGAAGCTTTCTTT. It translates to CASSESLGNTEAFF.

CDR3 sequence: CASSATSGRAWETQYF. Written as DNA, the CDR3 is TGCGCCAGCAGCGCAACTAGCGGGAGGGCCTGGGAGACCCAGTACTTC. The chain has TRBV5-1 and TRBJ2-5; 13 bases map to TRBD2. The V and J ends lost 4 bases and 5 bases, in that order; junction bases with no gene match: 8. Per the germline V gene, CDR1 is SGHRS and CDR2 is YFSETQ. The CDR3 length is 16 residues.

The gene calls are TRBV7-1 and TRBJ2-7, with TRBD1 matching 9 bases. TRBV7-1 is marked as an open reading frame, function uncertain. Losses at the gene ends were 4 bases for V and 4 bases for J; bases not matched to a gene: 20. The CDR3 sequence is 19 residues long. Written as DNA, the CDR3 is TGTGCCAGCAGCTTAGGCCGACTCGCGAGCCGGGACAGGGTATACGAGCAGTACTTC. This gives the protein CASSLGRLASRDRVYEQYF.

The CDR3 nucleotides read TGCAGCGTTTTCGGGGACTATGGCTACACCTTC. It is translated as CSVFGDYGYTF. The V call is TRBV29-1, the J call TRBJ1-2; no reliable D call. Trimming took off 5 bases at V and 3 bases at J, with 7 bases between the two ends. The CDR3 runs 11 residues. CDR1 and CDR2 (germline): SQVTM, ANQGSEA.

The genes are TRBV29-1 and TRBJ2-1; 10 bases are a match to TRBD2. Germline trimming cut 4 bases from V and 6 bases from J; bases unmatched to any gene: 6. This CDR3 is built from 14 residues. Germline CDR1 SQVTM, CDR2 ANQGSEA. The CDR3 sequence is CSVGWLAGVNEQFF. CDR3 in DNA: TGCAGCGTTGGGTGGCTAGCGGGAGTCAATGAGCAGTTCTTC.

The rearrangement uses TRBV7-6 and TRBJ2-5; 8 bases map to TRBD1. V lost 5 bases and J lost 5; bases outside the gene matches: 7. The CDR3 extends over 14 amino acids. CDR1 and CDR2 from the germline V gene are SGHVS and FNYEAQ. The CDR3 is CASSPRTGRETQYF. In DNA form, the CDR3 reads TGTGCCAGCAGCCCCAGGACAGGGAGGGAGACCCAGTACTTC.

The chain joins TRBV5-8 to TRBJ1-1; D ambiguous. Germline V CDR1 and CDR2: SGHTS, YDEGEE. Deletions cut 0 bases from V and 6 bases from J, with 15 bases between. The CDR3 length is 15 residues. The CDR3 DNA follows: TGTGCCAGCAGCTTGGCCGGGAGTGGTCGGGCTGAAGCTTTCTTT. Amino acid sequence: CASSLAGSGRAEAFF.

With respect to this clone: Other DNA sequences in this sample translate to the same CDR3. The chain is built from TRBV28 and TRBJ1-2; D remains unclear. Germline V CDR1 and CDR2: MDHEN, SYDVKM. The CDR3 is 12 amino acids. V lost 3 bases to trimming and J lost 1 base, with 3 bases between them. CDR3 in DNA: TGTGCCAGCAGTTTGGGTAACTATGGCTACACCTTC. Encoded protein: CASSLGNYGYTF.

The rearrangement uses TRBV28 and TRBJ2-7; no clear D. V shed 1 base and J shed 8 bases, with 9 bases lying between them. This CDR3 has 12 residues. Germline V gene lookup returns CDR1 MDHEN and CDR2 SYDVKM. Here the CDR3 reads CASSLYLFQQYF. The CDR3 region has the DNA TGTGCCAGCAGTTTATACCTTTTCCAGCAGTACTTC.

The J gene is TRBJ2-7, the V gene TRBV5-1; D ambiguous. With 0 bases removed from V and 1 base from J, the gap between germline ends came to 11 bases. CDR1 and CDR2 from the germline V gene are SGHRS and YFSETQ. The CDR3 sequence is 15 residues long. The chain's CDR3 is CASSLAVGSSYEQYF. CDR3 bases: TGCGCCAGCAGCTTGGCAGTTGGTAGTTCCTACGAGCAGTACTTC. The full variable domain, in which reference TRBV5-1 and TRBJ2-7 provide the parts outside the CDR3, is KAGVTQTPRYLIKTRGQQVTLSCSPISGHRSVSWYQQTPGQGLQFLFEYFSETQRNKGNFPGRFSGRQFSNSRSEMNVSTLELGDSALYLCASSLAVGSSYEQYFGPGTRLTVT.

The CDR3 loop reads CASSFWDRAHNEQFF. In DNA form, the CDR3 reads TGTGCCAGCAGTTTCTGGGACAGGGCCCACAATGAGCAGTTCTTC. The chain couples TRBV7-8 to TRBJ2-1, with 9 bases identical to TRBD1. After removal of 6 bases from V and 5 bases from J, the junction contained 8 bases not matched to a gene. There are 15 residues in the CDR3. The germline CDR1 and CDR2 sequences are SGHVS and FQNEAQ.

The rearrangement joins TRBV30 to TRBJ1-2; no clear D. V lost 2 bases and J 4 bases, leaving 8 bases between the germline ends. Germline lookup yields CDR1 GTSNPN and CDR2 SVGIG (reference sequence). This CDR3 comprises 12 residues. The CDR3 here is CAWSIGRYGYTF. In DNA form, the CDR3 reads TGTGCCTGGAGTATAGGACGCTATGGCTACACCTTC.

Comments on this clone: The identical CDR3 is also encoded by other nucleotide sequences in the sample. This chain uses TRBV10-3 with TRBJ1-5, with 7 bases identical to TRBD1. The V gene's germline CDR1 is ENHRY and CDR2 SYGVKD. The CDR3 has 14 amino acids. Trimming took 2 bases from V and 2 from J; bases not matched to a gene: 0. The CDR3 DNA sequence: TGTGCCATCAGTGAGGGACAGGGCAATCAGCCCCAGCATTTT. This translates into CAISEGQGNQPQHF.

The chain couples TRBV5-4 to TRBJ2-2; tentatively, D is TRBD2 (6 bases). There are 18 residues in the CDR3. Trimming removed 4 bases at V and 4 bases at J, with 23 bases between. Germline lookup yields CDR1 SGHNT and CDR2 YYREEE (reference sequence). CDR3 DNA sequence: TGTGCCAGCAGCCACCCGAAAGACAGCGCGGAGGGCACCGGGGAGCTGTTTTTT. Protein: CASSHPKDSAEGTGELFF.

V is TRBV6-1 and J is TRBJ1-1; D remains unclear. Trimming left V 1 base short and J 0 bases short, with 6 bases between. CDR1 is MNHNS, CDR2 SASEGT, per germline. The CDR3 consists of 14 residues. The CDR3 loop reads CASSEVGMNTEAFF. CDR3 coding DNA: TGTGCCAGCAGTGAAGTAGGAATGAACACTGAAGCTTTCTTT.

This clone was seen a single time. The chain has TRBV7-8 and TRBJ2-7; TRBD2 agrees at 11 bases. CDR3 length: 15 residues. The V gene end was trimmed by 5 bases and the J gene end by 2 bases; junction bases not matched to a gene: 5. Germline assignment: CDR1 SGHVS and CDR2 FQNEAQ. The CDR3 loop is CASSRELAGAYEQYF. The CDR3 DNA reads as TGTGCCAGCAGCCGGGAACTAGCGGGAGCCTACGAGCAGTACTTC.

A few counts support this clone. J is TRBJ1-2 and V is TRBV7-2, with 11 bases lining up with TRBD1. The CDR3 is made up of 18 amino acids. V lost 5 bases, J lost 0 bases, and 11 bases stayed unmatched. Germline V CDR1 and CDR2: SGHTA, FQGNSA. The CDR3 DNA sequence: TGTGCCAGCAGCCCAGGACAGGGGGCCTTACCAGCTAACTATGGCTACACCTTC. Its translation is CASSPGQGALPANYGYTF.